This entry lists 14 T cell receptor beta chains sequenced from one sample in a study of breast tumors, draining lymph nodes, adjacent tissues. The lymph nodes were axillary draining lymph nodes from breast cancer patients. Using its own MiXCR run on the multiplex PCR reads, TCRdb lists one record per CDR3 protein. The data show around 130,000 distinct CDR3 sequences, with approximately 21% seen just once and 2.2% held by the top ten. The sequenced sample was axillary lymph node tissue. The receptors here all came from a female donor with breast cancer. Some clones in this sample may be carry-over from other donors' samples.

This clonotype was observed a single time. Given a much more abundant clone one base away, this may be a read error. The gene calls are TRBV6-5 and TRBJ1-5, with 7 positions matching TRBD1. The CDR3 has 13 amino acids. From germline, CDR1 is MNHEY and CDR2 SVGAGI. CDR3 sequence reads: CACSPTGEGAQHF. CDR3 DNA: TGTGCCTGCAGTCCCACAGGGGAGGGAGCCCAGCATTTT.

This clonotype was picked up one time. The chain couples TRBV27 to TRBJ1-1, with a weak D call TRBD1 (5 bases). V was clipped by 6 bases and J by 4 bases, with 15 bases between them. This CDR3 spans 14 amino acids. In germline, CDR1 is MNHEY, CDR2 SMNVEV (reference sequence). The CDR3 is CASSKRRGGTEAFF. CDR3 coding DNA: TGTGCCAGCAGCAAAAGGAGGGGCGGCACTGAAGCTTTCTTT.

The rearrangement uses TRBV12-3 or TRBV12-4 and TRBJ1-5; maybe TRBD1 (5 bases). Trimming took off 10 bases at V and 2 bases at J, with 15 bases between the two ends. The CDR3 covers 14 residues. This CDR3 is CANNQGFGNQPQHF. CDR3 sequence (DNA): TGTGCCAACAACCAGGGTTTTGGCAATCAGCCCCAGCATTTT.

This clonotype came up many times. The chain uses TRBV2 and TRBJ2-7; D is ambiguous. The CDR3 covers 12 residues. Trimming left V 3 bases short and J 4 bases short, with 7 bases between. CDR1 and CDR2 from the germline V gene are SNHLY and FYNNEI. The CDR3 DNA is TGTGCCAGCAGTGAGATGGGATACGAGCAGTACTTC. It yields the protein CASSEMGYEQYF.

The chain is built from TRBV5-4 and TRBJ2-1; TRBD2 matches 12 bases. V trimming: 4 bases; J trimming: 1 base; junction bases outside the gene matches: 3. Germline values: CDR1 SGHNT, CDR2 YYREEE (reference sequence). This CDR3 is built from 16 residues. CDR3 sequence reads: CASSLGTSGSYNEQFF. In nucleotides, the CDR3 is TGTGCCAGCAGCCTAGGGACTAGCGGGTCCTACAATGAGCAGTTCTTC.

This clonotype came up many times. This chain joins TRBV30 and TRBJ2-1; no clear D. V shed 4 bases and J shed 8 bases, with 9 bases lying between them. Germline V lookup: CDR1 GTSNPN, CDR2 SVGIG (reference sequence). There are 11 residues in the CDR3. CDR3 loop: CAWTLEDEQFF. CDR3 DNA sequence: TGTGCCTGGACCCTCGAGGATGAGCAGTTCTTC.

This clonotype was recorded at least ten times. Written as DNA, the CDR3 is TGCGCCAGCAGCCGAGGGGGGGGCAGCTACGAGCAGTACTTC. This encodes CASSRGGGSYEQYF. V is TRBV10-1 and J is TRBJ2-7; D may be TRBD2 (7 bases). CDR1 and CDR2 (germline): WNHNN, SYGVQD (reference sequence). The CDR3 sequence is 14 residues long. The ends were cut back, 6 bases at V and 3 bases at J, with 15 bases in the middle.

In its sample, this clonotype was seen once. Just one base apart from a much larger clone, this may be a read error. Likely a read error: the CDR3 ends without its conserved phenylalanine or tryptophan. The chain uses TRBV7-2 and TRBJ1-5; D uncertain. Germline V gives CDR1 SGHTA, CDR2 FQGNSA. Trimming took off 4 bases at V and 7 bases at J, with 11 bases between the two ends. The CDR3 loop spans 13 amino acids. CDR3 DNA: TGTGCCAGCAGCTCGGACCTGGCCCAGCCCCAGCATTTG. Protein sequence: CASSSDLAQPQHL.

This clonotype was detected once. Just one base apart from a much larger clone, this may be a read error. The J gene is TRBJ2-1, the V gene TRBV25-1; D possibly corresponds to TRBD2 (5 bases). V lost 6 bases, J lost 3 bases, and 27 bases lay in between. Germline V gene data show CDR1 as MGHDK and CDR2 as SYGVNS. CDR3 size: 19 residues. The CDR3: CASSGPSPSDWRIYNEQFF. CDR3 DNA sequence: TGTGCCAGCAGCGGCCCGTCTCCCTCGGACTGGAGAATCTACAATGAGCAGTTCTTC.

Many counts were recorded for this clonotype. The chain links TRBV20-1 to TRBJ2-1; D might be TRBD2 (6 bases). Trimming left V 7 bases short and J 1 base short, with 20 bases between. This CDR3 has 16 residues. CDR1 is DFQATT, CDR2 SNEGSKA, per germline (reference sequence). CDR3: CSVKRYGGRSYNEQFF. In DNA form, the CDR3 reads TGCAGTGTTAAGAGATATGGAGGGAGGTCCTACAATGAGCAGTTCTTC.

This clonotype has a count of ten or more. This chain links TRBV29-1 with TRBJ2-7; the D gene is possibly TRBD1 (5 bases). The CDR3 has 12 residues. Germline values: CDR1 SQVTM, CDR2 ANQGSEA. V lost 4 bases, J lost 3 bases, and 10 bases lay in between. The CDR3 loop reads CSVGGRDYEQYF. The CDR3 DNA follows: TGCAGCGTTGGCGGCAGGGACTACGAGCAGTACTTC.

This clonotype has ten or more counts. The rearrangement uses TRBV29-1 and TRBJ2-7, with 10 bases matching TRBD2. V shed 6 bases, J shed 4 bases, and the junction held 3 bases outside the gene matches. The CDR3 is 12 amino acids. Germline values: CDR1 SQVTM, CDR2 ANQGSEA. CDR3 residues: CSVRTSGYEQYF. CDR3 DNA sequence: TGCAGCGTCCGGACTAGCGGTTACGAGCAGTACTTC.

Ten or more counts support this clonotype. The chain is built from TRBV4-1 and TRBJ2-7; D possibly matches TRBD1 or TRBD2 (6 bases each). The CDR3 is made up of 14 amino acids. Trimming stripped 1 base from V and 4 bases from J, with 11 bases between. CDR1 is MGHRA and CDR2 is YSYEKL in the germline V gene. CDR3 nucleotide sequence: TGCGCCAGCAGCCAAGGGCGGGGACAATACGAGCAGTACTTC. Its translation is CASSQGRGQYEQYF.

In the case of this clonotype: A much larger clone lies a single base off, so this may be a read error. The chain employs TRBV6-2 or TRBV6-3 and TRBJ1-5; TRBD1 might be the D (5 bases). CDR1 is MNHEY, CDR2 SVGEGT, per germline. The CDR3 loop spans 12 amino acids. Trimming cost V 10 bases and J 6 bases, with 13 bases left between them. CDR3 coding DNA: TGTGCCACCTGGGGGGGGACTCAGCCCCAGCATTTT. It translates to CATWGGTQPQHF.